The 29 T cell receptor beta chains below all came from one sample that was sequenced in a study of blood T cell repertoires in COVID-19. Repertoires were generated with immunoSEQ multiplex PCR, while TCRdb's copy carries only in-frame clones and drops some. The sample has about 280,000 clones; 80% to 85% are singletons. Source material: PBMCs or T cells enriched from blood (not recorded which). Receptors originate from a man aged 40-49 years who had been exposed to COVID-19.

This chain uses TRBV6-2 or TRBV6-3 with TRBJ1-3, with D unresolved. The CDR3 is 15 amino acids. Germline V gene lookup returns CDR1 MNHEY and CDR2 SVGEGT. V lost 2 bases and J lost 5, with 13 bases in between. As DNA, the CDR3 is TGTGCCAGCAGTTACGTACAGATCCGAAGAAACACCATATATTTT. This encodes CASSYVQIRRNTIYF.

The CDR3 DNA follows: TGTGCCAGCAGCGTAGGAGGCGTTGGAAACACCATATATTTT. Translated, it gives CASSVGGVGNTIYF. V is TRBV9 and J is TRBJ1-3, with D hard to call. The germline V gene has CDR1 SGDLS and CDR2 YYNGEE. V lost 0 bases, J lost 3 bases, and 7 bases lay in between. This CDR3 is built from 14 residues.

This clone was seen a single time. The CDR3 DNA reads TGTGCCAGCAGCCAAGTAACTAGCGGGAACAATGAGCAGTTCTTC. Amino acids: CASSQVTSGNNEQFF. The genes are TRBV3-1 (or the pseudogene TRBV3-2) and TRBJ2-1; 10 positions agree with TRBD2. The CDR3 is 15 amino acids. Germline V gene data show CDR1 as LGHDT and CDR2 as YNNKEL (reference sequence). J lost 5 bases, V lost 1 base, and 2 bases had no gene match.

This clone was picked up many times. The chain carries TRBV7-3 and TRBJ2-6; D ambiguous. V lost 4 bases and J lost 0, with 7 bases in between. From germline, CDR1 is SGHTA and CDR2 FQGTGA. This CDR3 has 15 residues. The CDR3 nucleotides are TGTGCCAGCAGCTCTACCTTCTCTGGGGCCAACGTCCTGACTTTC. Protein: CASSSTFSGANVLTF.

V gene TRBV25-1 combines with J gene TRBJ1-2; 10 bases align to TRBD1. Losses at the gene ends were 1 base for V and 9 bases for J; bases not matched to a gene: 8. The CDR3 length is 15 residues. Germline CDR1 is MGHDK and CDR2 is SYGVNS. The CDR3 spells CASSEWGGQGPSYTF. For the CDR3, the DNA is TGTGCCAGCAGTGAATGGGGGGGACAGGGGCCAAGCTACACCTTC.

V usage is TRBV29-1 and J usage is TRBJ2-3; D unclear. Germline CDR1 SQVTM, CDR2 ANQGSEA. Trimming took off 2 bases at V and 6 bases at J, with 6 bases between the two ends. The CDR3 totals 11 residues. CDR3 protein: CSVEPGDTQYF. The CDR3 bases are TGCAGCGTTGAACCCGGGGATACGCAGTATTTT.

This rearrangement joins TRBV18 to TRBJ1-1; D call uncertain. Between the trimmed V and J ends, which lost 8 bases and 3 bases, there was a span of 13 bases. Germline loops: CDR1 KGHSH, CDR2 LQKENI. The CDR3 runs to 13 residues. The CDR3 protein is CASAGRMDTEAFF. The CDR3 bases are TGTGCCAGCGCGGGGAGGATGGACACTGAAGCTTTCTTT.

This chain connects TRBV9 to TRBJ2-7; D perhaps matches TRBD2 (5 bases). Deletions cut 3 bases from V and 5 bases from J, with 21 bases between. The length of the CDR3 is 16 residues. The germline V gene has CDR1 SGDLS and CDR2 YYNGEE. The CDR3 is CASSATEGGLWDEQYF. CDR3 coding DNA: TGTGCCAGCAGCGCAACCGAGGGCGGGCTCTGGGACGAGCAGTACTTC.

As regards this clone: A read error may produce the germline difference seen at one junction end. CDR3 in DNA: TGTGCTAGCAGCTCAAATCTACCAGATACGCAGTATTTT. Translating gives CASSSNLPDTQYF. V and J are TRBV7-7 and TRBJ2-3, with unresolved D. Germline CDR1 and CDR2: SSHAT and FNYEAQ (reference sequence). This CDR3 is 13 amino acids long.

The chain has TRBV7-2 and TRBJ1-2, with no clear D. The CDR3 is made up of 16 amino acids. Trimming removed 0 bases at V and 2 bases at J, with 13 bases between. The germline gives CDR1 SGHTA, CDR2 FQGNSA. The CDR3 reads CASSLAVQLPNYGYTF. In DNA form, the CDR3 reads TGTGCCAGCAGCTTAGCAGTACAGCTACCAAACTATGGCTACACCTTC.

The gene calls are TRBV9 and TRBJ2-7, with D perhaps TRBD2 (5 bases). Between the trimmed V and J ends, which lost 1 base and 3 bases, there was a span of 11 bases. The CDR3 extends over 14 amino acids. Germline CDR1 SGDLS, CDR2 YYNGEE. The CDR3 DNA sequence: TGTGCCAGCAGCGTATCGGGAAATCACTACGAGCAGTACTTC. This codes for CASSVSGNHYEQYF.

CDR3 sequence reads: CASGVGGITPREQYF. The CDR3 region has the DNA TGTGCCAGCGGAGTGGGGGGGATAACCCCTCGGGAGCAGTACTTC. This chain links TRBV6-5 with TRBJ2-7; 7 bases align to TRBD2. The CDR3 consists of 15 residues. Germline CDR1 is MNHEY and CDR2 is SVGAGI. Trimming removed 8 bases from V and 7 bases from J; junction bases left unmatched: 17.

This clone has a single count. This sequence joins TRBV18 and TRBJ2-1; TRBD2 agrees at 7 bases. The CDR3 spans 13 residues. Germline V gene lookup returns CDR1 KGHSH and CDR2 LQKENI. J lost 5 bases, V lost 5 bases, and 3 bases had no gene match. The DNA of the CDR3 is TGTGCCAGCTCATTAAGCGGGAACAATGAGCAGTTCTTC. This gives the protein CASSLSGNNEQFF.

The V call is TRBV10-3, the J call TRBJ1-5; D is possibly TRBD1 (6 bases). V gave up 10 bases and J gave up 3 bases, with 19 bases separating them. The CDR3 sequence is 15 residues long. Germline CDR1 is ENHRY and CDR2 is SYGVKD. In DNA form, the CDR3 reads TGTGCCACCCGGAACTTCGGGACATTCAATCAGCCCCAGCATTTT. Translation: CATRNFGTFNQPQHF.

The chain combines TRBV27 with TRBJ2-1; 14 bases map to TRBD2. CDR3 length: 21 amino acids. The V segment lost 3 bases and the J segment 0 bases; nucleotides outside the gene matches: 13. Germline V gene lookup returns CDR1 MNHEY and CDR2 SMNVEV (reference sequence). CDR3 region: CASSFVPGLAGVPSSYNEQFF. CDR3 DNA: TGTGCCAGCAGTTTCGTACCGGGACTAGCGGGAGTTCCAAGCTCCTACAATGAGCAGTTCTTC.

The chain has TRBV30 and TRBJ2-7; TRBD1 is a possible D gene (5 bases). This CDR3 region has 12 residues. Germline CDR1 GTSNPN, CDR2 SVGIG (reference sequence). V gave up 0 bases and J gave up 4 bases, with 7 bases separating them. The CDR3 nucleotides read TGTGCCTGGAGTGTAGGGGTTTACGAGCAGTACTTC. This sequence encodes CAWSVGVYEQYF.

This chain connects TRBV11-2 to TRBJ1-3, with TRBD1 identical over 8 bases. V was pared by 5 bases and J by 7 bases, with 1 base of the junction left unmatched. The germline gives CDR1 SGHAT, CDR2 FQNNGV. The CDR3 loop spans 12 amino acids. CDR3 DNA sequence: TGTGCCAGCAGCCAGGGGGCCAACACCATATATTTT. This gives the protein CASSQGANTIYF.

The V gene is TRBV10-3, the J gene TRBJ2-3; 7 bases are shared with TRBD2. Trimming removed 6 bases from V and 0 bases from J; junction bases left unmatched: 6. This CDR3 region has 15 residues. Germline V gene lookup returns CDR1 ENHRY and CDR2 SYGVKD. The CDR3 nucleotides are TGTGCCATCAGCGAGCCGGGACTAAGCACAGATACGCAGTATTTT. Translation: CAISEPGLSTDTQYF.

The V call is TRBV14, the J call TRBJ2-3; 8 nucleotides align to TRBD2. J lost 1 base, V lost 7 bases, and 7 bases had no gene match. From germline, CDR1 is SGHDN and CDR2 FVKESK. CDR3 length equals 15 residues. DNA for the CDR3: TGTGCCAGCACCTCTTTCGGGGGGGGCACAGATACGCAGTATTTT. Translated, it gives CASTSFGGGTDTQYF.

This clone was observed a single time. The gene calls are TRBV29-1 and TRBJ2-4, with 7 positions matching TRBD2. V dropped 4 bases and J dropped 11; count of bases not matched to a gene: 11. CDR1 and CDR2 (germline): SQVTM, ANQGSEA. This CDR3 is built from 13 residues. CDR3 sequence reads: CSVVADPRGVQYF. Here the CDR3 DNA reads TGCAGCGTTGTGGCCGACCCCCGGGGGGTTCAGTACTTC.

The rearrangement uses TRBV9 and TRBJ1-2, with 8 bases matching TRBD1. The germline gives CDR1 SGDLS, CDR2 YYNGEE. Trimming took 7 bases from V and 2 from J; bases not matched to a gene: 4. This CDR3 region has 13 residues. The CDR3 coding sequence is TGTGCCAGCTATGGGACAGGAAACTATGGCTACACCTTC. Protein sequence: CASYGTGNYGYTF.

This chain connects TRBV7-9 to TRBJ1-1; perhaps TRBD1 as D (5 bases). In germline, CDR1 is SEHNR, CDR2 FQNEAQ (reference sequence). Trimming shortened V by 5 bases and J by 10 bases, and 20 bases separated the two germline ends. The CDR3 length is 14 residues. CDR3 residues: CASSLEGDFAVAFF. In DNA, the CDR3 is TGTGCCAGCAGCCTCGAAGGGGACTTCGCGGTAGCTTTCTTT.

This clone is a singleton in its sample. This sequence joins TRBV7-2 and TRBJ2-1; 12 nucleotides line up with TRBD2. Per germline, CDR1 SGHTA and CDR2 FQGNSA. The CDR3 runs to 16 residues. Unmatched junction bases numbered 4, after V lost 2 bases and J lost 5 bases. The CDR3: CASSLYGTSGHNEQFF. DNA for the CDR3: TGTGCCAGCAGCTTATATGGGACTAGCGGGCACAATGAGCAGTTCTTC.

CDR3 region: CASSYFGARETQYF. Here the CDR3 DNA reads TGTGCCAGCAGTTACTTTGGGGCGCGGGAGACCCAGTACTTC. V usage is TRBV6-2 or TRBV6-3 and J usage is TRBJ2-5, with D perhaps TRBD1 (5 bases). V was clipped by 1 base and J by 5 bases, with 11 bases between them. This CDR3 region has 14 residues. Germline-derived CDR1 and CDR2 are MNHEY and SVGEGT.

The chain couples TRBV27 to TRBJ2-2; D is unclear. V lost 10 bases to trimming and J lost 0 bases, with 15 bases between them. Germline V lookup: CDR1 MNHEY, CDR2 SMNVEV (reference sequence). The CDR3 runs to 15 residues. The CDR3 spells CATGKDAANTGELFF. DNA of the CDR3: TGTGCCACCGGAAAAGACGCGGCGAACACCGGGGAGCTGTTTTTT.

In this sample, this clone turned up a few times. The chain employs TRBV29-1 and TRBJ1-1; D may be TRBD1 (5 bases). With 6 bases removed from V and 1 base from J, the gap between germline ends came to 18 bases. Looked up from germline, CDR1 is SQVTM and CDR2 is ANQGSEA. The CDR3 is 15 residues long. CDR3 amino acids: CSVVPTRGKNTEAFF. DNA for the CDR3: TGCAGCGTAGTACCTACGCGGGGGAAGAACACTGAAGCTTTCTTT.

This clone was observed a single time. The J gene is TRBJ2-5, the V gene TRBV2; D uncertain. CDR1 SNHLY and CDR2 FYNNEI come from the germline V gene. Trimming shortened V by 8 bases and J by 5 bases, and 9 bases separated the two germline ends. This CDR3 is built from 11 residues. The CDR3, as DNA: TGTGCCAGCCTCAGGCAGGAGACCCAGTACTTC. Translation: CASLRQETQYF. Complete variable domain (other parts from reference TRBV2 and TRBJ2-5): EPEVTQTPSHQVTQMGQEVILRCVPISNHLYFYWYRQILGQKVEFLVSFYNNEISEKSEIFDDQFSVERPDGSNFTLKIRSTKLEDSAMYFCASLRQETQYFGPGTRLLVL.

The chain combines TRBV6-1 with TRBJ1-3; TRBD1 matches 9 bases. Germline V gene lookup returns CDR1 MNHNS and CDR2 SASEGT. The CDR3 sequence is 16 residues long. J was trimmed by 3 bases and V by 3 bases; bases with no gene match: 6. This CDR3 is CASSDTGTGYGNTIYF. The CDR3, as DNA: TGTGCCAGCAGTGATACCGGGACAGGGTATGGAAACACCATATATTTT.

The chain links TRBV18 to TRBJ2-1; 13 bases are shared with TRBD2. J lost 7 bases, V lost 3 bases, and 6 bases had no gene match. Germline CDR1 is KGHSH and CDR2 is LQKENI. CDR3 length: 16 amino acids. The DNA for the CDR3 is TGTGCCAGCTCACCCCCTGGGACTAGCGGGAAGAATGAGCAGTTCTTC. This sequence encodes CASSPPGTSGKNEQFF.